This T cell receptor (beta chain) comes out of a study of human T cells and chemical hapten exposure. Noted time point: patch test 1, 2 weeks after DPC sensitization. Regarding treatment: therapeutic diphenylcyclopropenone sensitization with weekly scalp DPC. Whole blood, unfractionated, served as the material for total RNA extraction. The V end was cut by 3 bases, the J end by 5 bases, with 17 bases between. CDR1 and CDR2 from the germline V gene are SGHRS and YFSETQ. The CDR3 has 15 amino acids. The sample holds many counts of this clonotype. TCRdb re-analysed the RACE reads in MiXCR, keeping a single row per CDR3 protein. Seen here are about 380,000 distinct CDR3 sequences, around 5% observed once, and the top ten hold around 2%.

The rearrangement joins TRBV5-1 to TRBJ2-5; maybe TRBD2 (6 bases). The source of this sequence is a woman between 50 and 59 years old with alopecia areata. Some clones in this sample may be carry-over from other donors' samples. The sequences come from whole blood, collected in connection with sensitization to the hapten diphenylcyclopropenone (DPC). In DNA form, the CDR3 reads TGCGCCAGCAGCTACCAACAGGCTAGCGACGAGACCCAGTACTTC. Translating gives CASSYQQASDETQYF.